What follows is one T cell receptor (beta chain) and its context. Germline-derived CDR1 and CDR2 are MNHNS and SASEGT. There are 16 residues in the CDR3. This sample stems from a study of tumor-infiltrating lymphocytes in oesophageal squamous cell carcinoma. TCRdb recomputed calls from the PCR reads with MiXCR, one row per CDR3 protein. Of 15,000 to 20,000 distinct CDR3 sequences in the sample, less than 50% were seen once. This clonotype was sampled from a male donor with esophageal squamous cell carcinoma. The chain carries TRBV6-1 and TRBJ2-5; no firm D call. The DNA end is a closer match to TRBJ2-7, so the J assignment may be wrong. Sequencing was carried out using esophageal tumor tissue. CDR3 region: CASSYPWLQLSYEQYF. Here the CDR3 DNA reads TGTGCCAGCAGTTACCCGTGGTTACAGCTTTCCTACGAGCAGTACTTC.